Each of the 18 T cell receptor beta chains below was sequenced from the same sample in a study of T cells after yellow fever vaccination. TCRdb re-analysed the 5' RACE reads in MiXCR, keeping a single row per CDR3 protein. This sample yields 500,000 to 650,000 distinct CDR3 sequences, of which around a sixth are seen a single time; around a sixth belongs to the top ten. The sequencing used PBMCs, collected 5 days after the first yellow fever vaccination. Receptors originate from a man aged 18 to 35 who received the YFV17D yellow fever vaccine.

The chain combines TRBV6-2 or TRBV6-3 with TRBJ2-5, with D possibly TRBD2 on 6 matching bases. V shed 7 bases and J shed 5 bases, with 14 bases lying between them. The CDR3 runs to 13 residues. Per germline, CDR1 MNHEY and CDR2 SVGEGT. CDR3 DNA sequence: TGTGCCAGCACCAGCGGCCGGGGGGAGACCCAGTACTTC. Residues: CASTSGRGETQYF.

This sequence joins TRBV5-6 and TRBJ2-7, with D possibly TRBD1 on 5 matching bases. The CDR3 runs to 14 residues. Germline V lookup: CDR1 SGHDT, CDR2 YYEEEE. Trimming stripped 4 bases from V and 3 bases from J, with 14 bases between. The CDR3 bases are TGTGCCAGCAGCCGACAGAAATTCATCTACGAGCAGTACTTC. This gives the protein CASSRQKFIYEQYF.

The rearrangement joins TRBV6-2 or TRBV6-3 to TRBJ2-7; the match to TRBD1 covers 8 bases. Looked up from germline, CDR1 is MNHEY and CDR2 is SVGEGT. This CDR3 region has 15 residues. V lost 4 bases to trimming and J lost 2 bases; unmatched junction nucleotides: 7. The CDR3 loop reads CASSLAGQGTYEQYV. The CDR3 DNA reads TGTGCCAGCAGTTTAGCCGGACAGGGAACCTACGAGCAGTACGTC.

This chain joins TRBV6-5 and TRBJ2-6, with TRBD1 matching 9 bases. Trimming at V came to 4 bases and at J to 0 bases, leaving 4 bases not matched to a gene. The CDR3 is made up of 17 amino acids. Germline V gene lookup returns CDR1 MNHEY and CDR2 SVGAGI. CDR3 protein: CASSFGDRDSGANVLTF. The CDR3 coding sequence is TGTGCCAGCAGTTTCGGGGACAGGGACTCTGGGGCCAACGTCCTGACTTTC.

This clonotype was counted ten times or more. The rearrangement links TRBV12-3 or TRBV12-4 to TRBJ2-2; TRBD1 aligns across 8 bases. Trimming removed 2 bases from V and 6 bases from J; junction bases left unmatched: 5. The CDR3 covers 15 residues. CDR3 residues: CASSLSDRDPGELFF. CDR3 nucleotide sequence: TGTGCCAGCAGTTTATCGGACAGGGATCCCGGGGAGCTGTTTTTT.

The rearrangement joins TRBV19 to TRBJ1-5; D not certain. V was pared by 3 bases and J by 5 bases, with 8 bases between. CDR1 and CDR2 from the germline V gene are LNHDA and SQIVND (reference sequence). The CDR3 is made up of 13 amino acids. Written as DNA, the CDR3 is TGTGCCAGTAGTATTACCCGGGATCAGCCCCAGCATTTT. Its protein is CASSITRDQPQHF.

There are many counts of this clonotype. The V call is TRBV12-3 or TRBV12-4, the J call TRBJ1-3, with D unclear. This CDR3 region has 14 residues. The V and J ends lost 8 bases and 0 bases respectively, with 11 bases between them. The CDR3 DNA reads as TGTGCCAGCCATAGGAGGAGCTCTGGAAACACCATATATTTT. Translated: CASHRRSSGNTIYF.

The rearrangement links TRBV19 to TRBJ1-1; D is unresolved. The ends were cut back, 3 bases at V and 3 bases at J, with 8 bases in the middle. Germline CDR1 and CDR2: LNHDA and SQIVND (reference sequence). There are 13 residues in the CDR3. The CDR3: CASSIGVDTEAFF. In DNA, the CDR3 is TGTGCCAGTAGTATTGGTGTGGACACTGAAGCTTTCTTT.

The chain links TRBV19 to TRBJ1-5; possible D gene TRBD1, 6 bases. Trimming cost V 5 bases and J 5 bases, with 16 bases left between them. Per germline, CDR1 LNHDA and CDR2 SQIVND (reference sequence). There are 15 residues in the CDR3. CDR3 residues: CASSSPQGWHQPQHF. Here the CDR3 DNA reads TGTGCCAGTAGTTCCCCTCAGGGGTGGCATCAGCCCCAGCATTTT.

This chain links TRBV27 with TRBJ1-1; D ambiguous. V was shortened by 5 bases and J by 1 base, with 17 bases between the two germline ends. This CDR3 region has 16 residues. CDR1 and CDR2 (germline): MNHEY, SMNVEV (reference sequence). The CDR3 bases are TGTGCCAGCAGTCCCGCTGGGTGGGATTCGAACACTGAAGCTTTCTTT. Its translation is CASSPAGWDSNTEAFF.

A few counts support this clonotype. The J gene is TRBJ1-5, the V gene TRBV5-5, with TRBD1 identical over 7 bases. This CDR3 is 15 amino acids long. Germline V lookup: CDR1 SGHKS, CDR2 YYEKEE (reference sequence). J gave up 3 bases and V 3 bases, and 6 bases lay outside the gene matches. This CDR3 reads CASSSRGDPNQPQHF. CDR3 in DNA: TGTGCCAGCAGCTCCAGGGGGGATCCCAATCAGCCCCAGCATTTT.

J is TRBJ1-5 and V is TRBV7-2; D may be TRBD1 (5 bases). The CDR3 is 15 residues long. Per germline, CDR1 SGHTA and CDR2 FQGNSA. V lost 1 base and J lost 9, with 16 bases in between. In DNA form, the CDR3 reads TGTGCCAGCAGCTTAGGCACAGGTCCGGGGTGGCCCCAGCATTTT. Its translation: CASSLGTGPGWPQHF.

The chain employs TRBV14 and TRBJ2-3; tentatively, D is TRBD1 (6 bases). The V gene's germline CDR1 is SGHDN and CDR2 FVKESK. CDR3 length: 16 residues. Trimming removed 0 bases at V and 2 bases at J, with 12 bases between. The CDR3 loop reads CASSQDVWDNTDTQYF. The CDR3 DNA reads as TGTGCCAGCAGCCAAGATGTGTGGGACAACACAGATACGCAGTATTTT.

This clonotype was counted between two and nine times. The J gene is TRBJ2-4, the V gene TRBV12-3 or TRBV12-4; 8 bases line up with TRBD2. The CDR3 contains 16 residues. After removal of 1 base from V and 2 bases from J, the junction contained 4 bases not matched to a gene. In nucleotides, the CDR3 is TGTGCCAGCAGTTTAGTAGCGGGGATCTCCAAAAACATTCAGTACTTC. Its protein is CASSLVAGISKNIQYF.

In nucleotides, the CDR3 is TGTGCCAGCAGCTTCGTGGATCTTCTAGCGGCGCAAGAGACCCAGTACTTC. Translation gives CASSFVDLLAAQETQYF. The chain carries TRBV7-9 and TRBJ2-5; TRBD2 matches 7 bases. The CDR3 length is 17 residues. The V segment lost 3 bases and the J segment 2 bases; nucleotides outside the gene matches: 12. Germline V gene data show CDR1 as SEHNR and CDR2 as FQNEAQ (reference sequence). Full variable domain (rest looked up from reference TRBV7-9 and TRBJ2-5): DTGVSQNPRHKITKRGQNVTFRCDPISEHNRLYWYRQTLGQGPEFLTYFQNEAQLEKSRLLSDRFSAERPKGSFSTLEIQRTEQGDSAMYLCASSFVDLLAAQETQYFGPGTRLLVL.

Points on this clonotype: The junction and the germline gene differ at one end; a read error may be behind it. This chain uses TRBV5-4 with TRBJ2-7; 7 bases are a match to TRBD1. The CDR3 is made up of 14 amino acids. The germline V gene encodes CDR1 SGHNT and CDR2 YYREEE (reference sequence). CDR3 protein: CASSRDRVSDEQYF. As DNA, the CDR3 is TGTGCCAGCAGCCGCGACAGGGTCTCCGACGAGCAGTACTTC.

In its sample, this clonotype was seen a few times. V usage is TRBV6-1 and J usage is TRBJ1-1, with a possible D match to TRBD1 (5 bases). V dropped 5 bases and J dropped 5 bases, with 15 bases sitting between them. This CDR3 has 14 residues. Germline CDR1 is MNHNS and CDR2 is SASEGT. CDR3 bases: TGTGCCAGCAGTCCACAGGTGAAAGGAACTGAAGCTTTCTTT. As protein: CASSPQVKGTEAFF.

This chain uses TRBV5-1 with TRBJ2-2, with D maybe TRBD2 (7 bases). The germline V gene encodes CDR1 SGHRS and CDR2 YFSETQ. V was shortened by 4 bases and J by 1 base, with 14 bases between the two germline ends. This CDR3 region has 16 residues. CDR3 nucleotides: TGCGCCAGCAGCGATACAGGGAGGGGGAACACCGGGGAGCTGTTTTTT. Translating gives CASSDTGRGNTGELFF.